This TCR beta chain originates from a study of blood T cell repertoires in COVID-19 (dated by TCRdb to the early 2020s). At the level of the whole study: Samples from collaborators originated in the United States, Italy and Spain and spanned both the acute and convalescent phases of COVID-19. The material from the prospective study consisted of cDNA or gDNA derived from T cells, B-cell-depleted T cells, or PBMCs. Deeply sampled blood TCRbeta repertoires from subjects exposed to, actively infected with, or recovered from COVID-19 were included in the dataset. The repertoires were released in a freely available public database meant as a resource for research on the immune response to SARS-CoV-2. The samples were drawn from the first 160 participants of the ongoing ImmuneRACE study and from 950 to 1,500 subjects provided by 6 global collaborators. Nearly every sample came with metadata listing a de-identified subject ID, COVID-19 status, age in years and sex. Where HLA class I and class II types were available, the types were taken from metadata supplied by the sample provider, not from assay-based typing. Study-wide conclusions, independent of this receptor: Clinical and demographic metadata were provided uncurated, with the amount varying by source and participant.

In regard to this clone: Its antigen is unknown. No base-level quality is on record; no much larger clone is a single base apart.

Collaborating institutions collected whole blood in K2EDTA tubes following their own protocols. For TCRbeta analysis, collaborators shipped samples in one of three forms: frozen whole blood, isolated PBMCs, or DNA extracted from either of those sample types. The CDR1 and CDR2 encoded by the germline V gene are KGHSH and LQKENI. V was cut back by 1 base and J by 4 bases, leaving a gap of 10 bases between them. Taken from cysteine to phenylalanine, the CDR3 has 14 residues. The read is trimmed to its CDR3 DNA, 42 bases read in frame from base 1. TCRbeta CDR3 regions were amplified from genomic DNA by means of the immunoSEQ Assay, a bias-controlled multiplex PCR. The authors' analysis ran thus. The number of nucleated cells in each sample was estimated from the amplification of reference gene primers within the assay. To quantify the absolute abundance of each unique TCRbeta CDR3 rearrangement, sequence reads were collapsed and filtered. For each sample, productive Simpson clonality was calculated as the square root of Simpson's diversity index over productive rearrangements. TCRdb obtained this table from immuneACCESS and retained in-frame rearrangements with V and J assigned. These tables miss some clones; where compared with another copy, unresolved V genes account for less than half of the shortfall, and the remainder is unexplained. Clonal size and the V and J genes are those of that table, whereas D and trimming came from the DNA. The sample records fewer than 350,000 clones, under 90% of which are singletons. The ten largest clones take up about 3.2% of the sample.

The sequence derives from a woman aged 60-75 years with active or convalescent COVID-19. Recombination linked TRBV18 to TRBJ2-5; possibly the D gene is TRBD1, per 7 matching bases. Sequencing used peripheral blood. Read as DNA, the sequence is TGTGCCAGCTCACCACTTCAGGGGGGAGAGACCCAGTACTTC. Its product reads: CASSPLQGGETQYF.